The 29 T cell receptor beta chains reported below all come from one sample, sequenced in a study of blood T cell repertoires in COVID-19. The method was immunoSEQ multiplex PCR; TCRdb's version includes in-frame clones alone and lacks a portion of them. Here the sample spans roughly 80,000 clones, roughly 90% being singletons. The sequenced sample was peripheral blood. The receptors come from a woman aged 80 or over with active or convalescent COVID-19.

The chain employs TRBV6-5 and TRBJ1-1, with D perhaps TRBD1 (6 bases). Germline loops: CDR1 MNHEY, CDR2 SVGAGI. This CDR3 region has 14 residues. V shed 6 bases and J shed 0 bases, with 11 bases lying between them. The CDR3, as DNA: TGTGCCAGCAGGAGACAGGATATGAACACTGAAGCTTTCTTT. The encoded protein is CASRRQDMNTEAFF.

The chain combines TRBV3-1 (or the pseudogene TRBV3-2) with TRBJ2-1, with a possible D match to TRBD2 (5 bases). Germline values: CDR1 LGHDT, CDR2 YNNKEL (reference sequence). V shed 0 bases and J shed 3 bases, with 9 bases lying between them. This CDR3 has 15 residues. CDR3: CASSQELGLYNEQFF. CDR3 nucleotide sequence: TGTGCCAGCAGCCAAGAACTTGGACTCTACAATGAGCAGTTCTTC.

The J gene is TRBJ2-3, the V gene TRBV4-1; 9 bases agree with TRBD1. The length of the CDR3 is 16 residues. Germline V gene lookup returns CDR1 MGHRA and CDR2 YSYEKL. Losses at the gene ends were 5 bases for V and 3 bases for J; bases not matched to a gene: 9. The DNA of the CDR3 is TGCGCCAGCAGCTCTGGGGACAGGGATATTACAGATACGCAGTATTTT. The encoded protein is CASSSGDRDITDTQYF.

The J gene is TRBJ1-3, the V gene TRBV7-8; TRBD1 is a possible D gene (5 bases). Germline assignment: CDR1 SGHVS and CDR2 FQNEAQ. The CDR3 loop spans 17 amino acids. Trimming removed 5 bases at V and 0 bases at J, with 17 bases between. The DNA for the CDR3 is TGTGCCAGCAGCCTCGGACATCGAGGACCCTCTGGAAACACCATATATTTT. Its protein is CASSLGHRGPSGNTIYF.

The chain recombines TRBV6-2 or TRBV6-3 with TRBJ1-5; D not certain. Germline V gene lookup returns CDR1 MNHEY and CDR2 SVGEGT. V shed 6 bases and J shed 2 bases, with 14 bases lying between them. The CDR3 sequence is 15 residues long. CDR3 DNA: TGTGCCAGCAGCTTGGGCTCGCGCGGCAATCAGCCCCAGCATTTT. It encodes CASSLGSRGNQPQHF.

This chain joins TRBV2 and TRBJ2-1; tentative D call: TRBD2 (5 bases). Trimming removed 11 bases at V and 2 bases at J, with 25 bases between. Looked up from germline, CDR1 is SNHLY and CDR2 is FYNNEI. The length of the CDR3 is 17 residues. The CDR3 region is CAGLRSGIPGTYNEQFF. CDR3 nucleotides: TGTGCCGGGCTAAGGTCTGGTATCCCGGGGACCTACAATGAGCAGTTCTTC.

This clone appeared a single time. The chain uses TRBV12-5 and TRBJ2-2; 8 positions match TRBD1. This CDR3 comprises 17 residues. Germline lookup yields CDR1 LGHNT and CDR2 FRNRAP. Trimming at V came to 0 bases and at J to 7 bases, leaving 10 bases not matched to a gene. The CDR3 protein is CASGLVQGQGRFGELFF. The CDR3 bases are TGTGCTAGTGGTTTGGTACAAGGACAGGGAAGGTTCGGGGAGCTGTTTTTT.

CDR3 sequence: CASSSDRSTYGYTF. The CDR3 DNA is TGTGCCAGCAGTTCGGACAGATCCACCTATGGCTACACCTTC. The rearrangement uses TRBV7-9 and TRBJ1-2; TRBD1 is a possible D gene (6 bases). Looked up from germline, CDR1 is SEHNR and CDR2 is FQNEAQ (reference sequence). The CDR3 covers 14 residues. Deletions cut 6 bases from V and 4 bases from J, with 15 bases between.

CDR3 sequence (DNA): TGTGCCAGCAGTTTATGGGGGGAGGCCAACGTCCTGACTTTC. Translating gives CASSLWGEANVLTF. The rearrangement links TRBV27 to TRBJ2-6; tentative D call: TRBD2 (6 bases). Looked up from germline, CDR1 is MNHEY and CDR2 is SMNVEV (reference sequence). V lost 1 base and J lost 6, with 7 bases in between. The CDR3 has 14 amino acids. Full variable domain (outside the CDR3, taken from reference TRBV27 and TRBJ2-6): EAQVTQNPRYLITVTGKKLTVTCSQNMNHEYMSWYRQDPGLGLRQIYYSMNVEVTDKGDVPEGYKVSRKEKRNFPLILESPSPNQTSLYFCASSLWGEANVLTFGAGSRLTVL.

This clone was seen a single time. The chain recombines TRBV3-1 (or the pseudogene TRBV3-2) with TRBJ2-5; 9 bases are a match to TRBD2. Unmatched junction bases numbered 10, after V lost 4 bases and J lost 4 bases. Per germline, CDR1 LGHDT and CDR2 YNNKEL (reference sequence). CDR3 length: 16 amino acids. The CDR3 bases are TGTGCCAGCAGCCCCTTGCGGGGGGGCCGGGGAGAGACCCAGTACTTC. Protein sequence: CASSPLRGGRGETQYF.

The chain couples TRBV4-1 to TRBJ1-5, with D maybe TRBD1 (6 bases). V shed 3 bases and J shed 4 bases, with 13 bases lying between them. The length of the CDR3 is 15 residues. CDR1 is MGHRA and CDR2 is YSYEKL in the germline V gene. The CDR3 loop reads CASSQDRVGNQPQHF. Written as DNA, the CDR3 is TGCGCCAGCAGCCAGGACAGAGTAGGGAATCAGCCCCAGCATTTT.

The chain couples TRBV6-4 to TRBJ1-5, with D maybe TRBD1 (5 bases). The V end lost 9 bases, the J end lost 1 base, and 22 bases lay between the germline ends. The germline V gene encodes CDR1 MRHNA and CDR2 SNTAGT. CDR3 length equals 17 residues. The CDR3 protein is CASSPAGGMYSNQPQHF. The CDR3 DNA follows: TGTGCCAGTTCACCAGCCGGGGGGATGTACAGCAATCAGCCCCAGCATTTT.

V is TRBV9 and J is TRBJ2-2; 10 nucleotides line up with TRBD2. J gave up 3 bases and V 7 bases, and 6 bases lay outside the gene matches. Germline V gene sequence: CDR1 SGDLS, CDR2 YYNGEE. This CDR3 region has 15 residues. This chain's CDR3 is CASDSGGLYTGELFF. CDR3 nucleotide sequence: TGTGCCAGCGATAGCGGGGGGCTCTACACCGGGGAGCTGTTTTTT.

V gene TRBV5-4 combines with J gene TRBJ1-2, with TRBD1 identical over 9 bases. Germline-derived CDR1 and CDR2 are SGHNT and YYREEE (reference sequence). CDR3 length: 17 amino acids. After removal of 4 bases from V and 5 bases from J, the junction contained 15 bases not matched to a gene. CDR3 sequence (DNA): TGTGCCAGCAGCCCCCAGGCGCGGGACAGGGTTGGGTATGGCTACACCTTC. It is translated as CASSPQARDRVGYGYTF.

The chain carries TRBV7-2 and TRBJ2-5; 7 nucleotides agree with TRBD1. The germline V gene encodes CDR1 SGHTA and CDR2 FQGNSA. V was clipped by 5 bases and J by 5 bases; unmatched bases: 11. The CDR3 is made up of 15 amino acids. Written as DNA, the CDR3 is TGTGCCAGCAGCAACTACCTAGGGGGCGGGGAGACCCAGTACTTC. It codes for CASSNYLGGGETQYF. The whole variable domain, remainder taken from reference TRBV7-2 and TRBJ2-5, is GAGVSQSPSNKVTEKGKDVELRCDPISGHTALYWYRQSLGQGLEFLIYFQGNSAPDKSGLPSDRFSAERTGGSVSTLTIQRTQQEDSAVYLCASSNYLGGGETQYFGPGTRLLVL.

The V gene is TRBV23-1, the J gene TRBJ2-1; tentatively, D is TRBD1 (5 bases). TRBV23-1 is identified as an open reading frame with a role that is uncertain. V shed 2 bases and J shed 4 bases, with 21 bases lying between them. The CDR3 loop spans 18 amino acids. The CDR3 here is CASSQLPRQRWNYNEQFF. The CDR3 DNA reads TGCGCCAGCAGTCAACTTCCCCGACAGAGGTGGAATTACAATGAGCAGTTCTTC.

The chain recombines TRBV5-1 with TRBJ1-6, with a tentative D call TRBD1 (5 bases). The CDR3 consists of 16 residues. Germline CDR1 reads SGHRS; CDR2 reads YFSETQ. The ends were cut back, 4 bases at V and 9 bases at J, with 20 bases in the middle. CDR3 residues: CASSPVIQAGSSPLHF. The CDR3 nucleotides are TGCGCCAGCAGCCCAGTAATACAGGCGGGGAGTTCACCCCTCCACTTT.

The chain carries TRBV6-6 and TRBJ1-2, with D perhaps matching TRBD1 (5 bases). Deletions cut 0 bases from V and 3 bases from J, with 5 bases between. CDR1 and CDR2 (germline): MNHNY, SVGAGI (reference sequence). The CDR3 length is 13 residues. As DNA, the CDR3 is TGTGCCAGCAGTTACTCGACAGACTATGGCTACACCTTC. This gives the protein CASSYSTDYGYTF.

J is TRBJ1-2 and V is TRBV3-1 (or the pseudogene TRBV3-2); 7 nucleotides match TRBD1. The CDR3 consists of 15 residues. V trimming: 3 bases; J trimming: 1 base; junction bases outside the gene matches: 5. Germline loops: CDR1 LGHDT, CDR2 YNNKEL (reference sequence). The CDR3 spells CASSQKDRSNYGYTF. CDR3 nucleotides: TGTGCCAGCAGCCAGAAGGACAGGAGTAACTATGGCTACACCTTC.

This chain uses TRBV19 with TRBJ2-3; D is possibly TRBD2 (5 bases). The CDR3 has 17 amino acids. Trimming pared 6 bases from V and 4 bases from J, leaving 23 bases between. Germline CDR1 is LNHDA and CDR2 is SQIVND (reference sequence). CDR3 sequence: CASSSASGPLRADTQYF. CDR3 DNA sequence: TGTGCCAGTAGCAGCGCTTCCGGGCCATTGAGGGCAGATACGCAGTATTTT.

V and J are TRBV19 and TRBJ1-1, with D possibly TRBD1 on 6 matching bases. The V end was cut by 3 bases, the J end by 4 bases, with 21 bases between. Germline-derived CDR1 and CDR2 are LNHDA and SQIVND (reference sequence). The CDR3 runs 17 residues. CDR3 sequence: CASSIISVQLGATEAFF. The CDR3 DNA reads as TGTGCCAGTAGTATTATAAGCGTACAGCTGGGGGCCACTGAAGCTTTCTTT.

This chain links TRBV9 with TRBJ2-3; a possible D gene is TRBD2 (6 bases). Germline CDR1 reads SGDLS; CDR2 reads YYNGEE. Trimming removed 0 bases from V and 5 bases from J, with 13 bases in between. The CDR3 has 15 residues. The CDR3 reads CASSVVSPGGDTQYF. CDR3 nucleotide sequence: TGTGCCAGCAGCGTAGTAAGCCCCGGGGGAGATACGCAGTATTTT.

The genes are TRBV5-1 and TRBJ2-6; 8 bases fit TRBD2. The CDR3 has 19 amino acids. V was pared by 3 bases and J by 1 base, with 12 bases of the junction left unmatched. Germline assignment: CDR1 SGHRS and CDR2 YFSETQ. The CDR3 here is CASSSIGAGGYSGANVLTF. DNA of the CDR3: TGCGCCAGCAGCTCGATCGGTGCGGGGGGTTATTCTGGGGCCAACGTCCTGACTTTC.

The genes are TRBV5-1 and TRBJ1-3; TRBD1 agrees at 8 bases. V lost 4 bases to trimming and J lost 2 bases; unmatched junction nucleotides: 8. The germline V gene encodes CDR1 SGHRS and CDR2 YFSETQ. The CDR3 has 16 amino acids. Here the CDR3 reads CASSPSGQGAGNTIYF. The CDR3 region has the DNA TGCGCCAGCAGCCCCTCTGGACAGGGTGCTGGAAACACCATATATTTT.

This clone was counted a single time. This chain connects TRBV30 to TRBJ2-1, with D tentatively TRBD1 (6 bases). V was cut by 1 base and J by 8 bases, with 18 bases left in between. The CDR3 contains 15 residues. CDR1 GTSNPN and CDR2 SVGIG come from the germline V gene (reference sequence). The CDR3 sequence: CAWSGGYGTWDEQFF. Here the CDR3 DNA reads TGTGCCTGGAGTGGGGGTTACGGGACATGGGATGAGCAGTTCTTC. The whole variable domain, filled in from reference TRBV30 and TRBJ2-1, reads SQTIHQWPATLVQPVGSPLSLECTVEGTSNPNLYWYRQAAGRGLQLLFYSVGIGQISSEVPQNLSASRPQDRQFILSSKKLLLSDSGFYLCAWSGGYGTWDEQFFGPGTRLTVL.

The CDR3 spells CASGPVVLGWRGTNTEAFF. DNA for the CDR3: TGTGCTAGTGGTCCGGTTGTTCTTGGTTGGCGGGGCACAAACACTGAAGCTTTCTTT. This rearrangement joins TRBV12-5 to TRBJ1-1, with D tentatively TRBD1 (5 bases). Germline V gene lookup returns CDR1 LGHNT and CDR2 FRNRAP. This CDR3 is built from 19 residues. Trimming cost V 5 bases and J 2 bases, with 27 bases left between them.

The V and J genes are TRBV19 and TRBJ2-6; the D is unclear. The germline V gene encodes CDR1 LNHDA and CDR2 SQIVND (reference sequence). With 0 bases removed from V and 3 bases from J, the gap between germline ends came to 12 bases. The CDR3 extends over 17 amino acids. The CDR3 loop reads CASSIDQQIGGANVLTF. The DNA of the CDR3 is TGTGCCAGTAGTATAGATCAACAGATAGGTGGGGCCAACGTCCTGACTTTC.

The chain carries TRBV9 and TRBJ1-4, with TRBD1 matching 10 bases. The CDR3 runs 17 residues. CDR1 and CDR2 from the germline V gene are SGDLS and YYNGEE. The V gene end was trimmed by 6 bases and the J gene end by 2 bases; junction bases not matched to a gene: 10. The CDR3 region is CASTKGQGMRTNEKLFF. The CDR3 DNA reads TGTGCCAGCACCAAGGGACAGGGGATGAGGACTAATGAAAAACTGTTTTTT.

This sequence joins TRBV3-1 (or the pseudogene TRBV3-2) and TRBJ1-2; 8 nucleotides line up with TRBD1. The V gene end was trimmed by 0 bases and the J gene end by 7 bases; junction bases not matched to a gene: 4. Per the germline V gene, CDR1 is LGHDT and CDR2 is YNNKEL (reference sequence). The CDR3 extends over 14 amino acids. CDR3 in amino acids: CASSQESGGPGYTF. CDR3 in DNA: TGTGCCAGCAGCCAAGAGTCAGGGGGCCCTGGCTACACCTTC.